The 26 T cell receptor beta chains presented below share a single source sample, sequenced in a study of CD8 T cells in ankylosing spondylitis. Antigens for these TCRs are unknown. TCRdb called the 5' RACE reads again in MiXCR, with one record for every CDR3 protein. The sample has about 500,000 distinct CDR3 sequences; about 5% are singletons. Study-wide results and caveats: The study identified a TCR beta motif of 7 or 8 highly homologous variants that appeared characteristic of ankylosing spondylitis blood.

The sample consisted of blood, either unsorted or a sorted T cell fraction (not recorded which). These receptors originate from a male donor with ankylosing spondylitis.

Ten or more counts support this clonotype. The rearrangement uses TRBV18 and TRBJ2-3; D possibly matches TRBD1 or TRBD2 (5 bases each). The CDR3 runs to 12 residues. Germline lookup yields CDR1 KGHSH and CDR2 LQKENI. V dropped 8 bases and J dropped 4 bases, with 10 bases sitting between them. CDR3 amino acids: CASGRGADTQYF. CDR3 nucleotide sequence: TGTGCCAGCGGCCGGGGCGCAGATACGCAGTATTTT.

This clonotype was counted at least ten times. The chain couples TRBV7-2 to TRBJ2-7, with TRBD1 matching over 8 bases. V was pared by 5 bases and J by 3 bases, with 12 bases of the junction left unmatched. This CDR3 comprises 16 residues. Germline values: CDR1 SGHTA, CDR2 FQGNSA. The CDR3 region has the DNA TGTGCCAGCAGCCCACTTGACAGGGGTAGGCACTACGAGCAGTACTTC. Amino acid sequence: CASSPLDRGRHYEQYF. The full variable domain, rest sourced from reference TRBV7-2 and TRBJ2-7, is GAGVSQSPSNKVTEKGKDVELRCDPISGHTALYWYRQSLGQGLEFLIYFQGNSAPDKSGLPSDRFSAERTGGSVSTLTIQRTQQEDSAVYLCASSPLDRGRHYEQYFGPGTRLTVT.

This clonotype was observed many times. The genes are TRBV4-3 and TRBJ2-1, with D perhaps matching TRBD2 (5 bases). Germline-derived CDR1 and CDR2 are LGHNA and YSLEER. The V and J ends lost 1 base and 8 bases respectively, with 12 bases between them. The CDR3 has 14 residues. The CDR3 loop reads CASSQVAGVDEQFF. The CDR3 region has the DNA TGCGCCAGCAGCCAAGTGGCCGGGGTGGATGAGCAGTTCTTC.

This clonotype was seen at least ten times. The chain uses TRBV29-1 and TRBJ2-3; D is perhaps TRBD2 (6 bases). The CDR3 totals 13 residues. Germline V gene lookup returns CDR1 SQVTM and CDR2 ANQGSEA. V shed 3 bases and J shed 5 bases, with 12 bases lying between them. The CDR3 protein is CSVELLAKDTQYF. CDR3 coding DNA: TGCAGCGTTGAGCTCCTAGCGAAAGATACGCAGTATTTT.

Ten or more counts support this clonotype. This chain uses TRBV11-2 with TRBJ2-7; 7 bases map to TRBD1. V lost 4 bases and J lost 1; bases outside the gene matches: 7. Germline loops: CDR1 SGHAT, CDR2 FQNNGV. This CDR3 is built from 15 residues. CDR3 bases: TGTGCCAGCAGCTCACTACAGGGGCGGTCCTACGAGCAGTACTTC. This encodes CASSSLQGRSYEQYF.

The gene calls are TRBV4-2 and TRBJ1-1; D ambiguous. V shed 1 base and J shed 3 bases, with 12 bases lying between them. Germline lookup yields CDR1 LGHNA and CDR2 YNFKEQ. This CDR3 spans 15 amino acids. The CDR3 loop reads CASSQGPLGDTEAFF. DNA of the CDR3: TGTGCCAGCAGCCAAGGACCGCTTGGGGACACTGAAGCTTTCTTT.

The sample holds many counts of this clonotype. The V call is TRBV29-1, the J call TRBJ2-7; 12 bases line up with TRBD2. Germline V gives CDR1 SQVTM, CDR2 ANQGSEA. The CDR3 sequence is 13 residues long. The V segment lost 8 bases and the J segment 5 bases; nucleotides outside the gene matches: 7. The CDR3 DNA is TGCAGCTGCAAACTAGCGGGAGGAGACGAGCAGTACTTC. Translation: CSCKLAGGDEQYF.

This clonotype was recorded at least ten times. The J gene is TRBJ2-7, the V gene TRBV7-9; TRBD1 agrees at 8 bases. CDR3 length: 15 residues. Unmatched junction bases numbered 11, after V lost 5 bases and J lost 5 bases. Per the germline V gene, CDR1 is SEHNR and CDR2 is FQNEAQ (reference sequence). CDR3: CASSLGTGLWNEQYF. CDR3 nucleotides: TGTGCCAGCAGCCTCGGGACAGGCCTTTGGAACGAGCAGTACTTC.

A few counts support this clonotype. This chain uses TRBV13 with TRBJ2-7; a weak D match, TRBD1 (6 bases). Germline CDR1 reads PRHDT; CDR2 reads FYEKMQ (reference sequence). This CDR3 region has 15 residues. Trimming shortened V by 5 bases and J by 2 bases, and 16 bases separated the two germline ends. The CDR3 loop is CASSRTGDRTYEQYF. CDR3 in DNA: TGTGCCAGCAGCCGCACTGGAGACAGGACCTACGAGCAGTACTTC.

The V and J genes are TRBV7-9 and TRBJ2-5; 8 positions match TRBD1. The CDR3 has 15 residues. Trimming removed 4 bases from V and 3 bases from J; junction bases left unmatched: 7. Germline loops: CDR1 SEHNR, CDR2 FQNEAQ (reference sequence). The CDR3 bases are TGTGCCAGCAGCTCAAAACTGGACAGGGAAGAGACCCAGTACTTC. Translated: CASSSKLDREETQYF.

The chain joins TRBV20-1 to TRBJ2-7; D gene uncertain. This CDR3 contains 16 residues. Trimming took 0 bases from V and 0 from J, leaving 15 bases between them. Germline V lookup: CDR1 DFQATT, CDR2 SNEGSKA (reference sequence). The CDR3: CSARDSLAKSSYEQYF. CDR3 in DNA: TGCAGTGCTAGAGATAGTCTGGCTAAGAGCTCCTACGAGCAGTACTTC.

This clonotype was observed at least ten times. V gene TRBV5-1 combines with J gene TRBJ2-3; 10 bases align to TRBD2. V gave up 0 bases and J gave up 2 bases; unmatched junction bases: 3. CDR1 and CDR2 (germline): SGHRS, YFSETQ. CDR3 size: 16 residues. Here the CDR3 DNA reads TGCGCCAGCAGCTTGGCTAGCGGGGGAGACACAGATACGCAGTATTTT. This translates into CASSLASGGDTDTQYF.

This clonotype was observed many times. The V and J genes are TRBV7-2 and TRBJ2-7, with TRBD1 matching 8 bases. The germline gives CDR1 SGHTA, CDR2 FQGNSA. With 4 bases clipped from V and 4 bases from J, the junction kept 6 bases outside the gene matches. The CDR3 extends over 14 amino acids. The CDR3 is CASSSTGGLYEQYF. DNA of the CDR3: TGTGCCAGCAGCTCTACAGGGGGGTTATACGAGCAGTACTTC.

Of note for this clonotype: Possible read error: a much larger clone is one base away. This chain joins TRBV20-1 and TRBJ2-4; D is possibly TRBD1 or TRBD2 (5 bases each). Trimming left V 3 bases short and J 12 bases short, with 9 bases between. The CDR3 spans 10 residues. In germline, CDR1 is DFQATT, CDR2 SNEGSKA (reference sequence). Written as DNA, the CDR3 is TGCAGTGCTAGGGGGGACGGTCAGTACTTC. Its translation is CSARGDGQYF.

In this sample, this clonotype turned up many times. This chain uses TRBV5-6 with TRBJ1-2; D remains unclear. Germline loops: CDR1 SGHDT, CDR2 YYEEEE. V lost 0 bases to trimming and J lost 3 bases, with 9 bases between them. This CDR3 is 14 amino acids long. The CDR3 sequence: CASSLGPRDYGYTF. The CDR3 DNA sequence: TGTGCCAGCAGCTTGGGACCCCGAGACTATGGCTACACCTTC.

Ten or more counts support this clonotype. The CDR3 region has the DNA TGTGCCAGCAGTTCAATCGGGACAGGGGACGGCTACACCTTC. Encoded protein: CASSSIGTGDGYTF. V usage is TRBV6-5 and J usage is TRBJ1-2; 10 nucleotides line up with TRBD1. The CDR3 sequence is 14 residues long. From germline, CDR1 is MNHEY and CDR2 SVGAGI. J was trimmed by 8 bases and V by 4 bases; bases with no gene match: 7.

This sequence joins TRBV5-1 and TRBJ2-2; 7 nucleotides line up with TRBD1. CDR3 length: 12 amino acids. With 5 bases clipped from V and 6 bases from J, the junction kept 1 base outside the gene matches. Germline V gene sequence: CDR1 SGHRS, CDR2 YFSETQ. DNA of the CDR3: TGCGCCAGCAGGACAGGGTCCGGGGAGCTGTTTTTT. It is translated as CASRTGSGELFF.

This clonotype was recorded a few times. V and J are TRBV6-1 and TRBJ2-7, with 9 nucleotides matching TRBD1. This CDR3 has 13 residues. The J segment lost 2 bases and the V segment lost 7 bases, leaving 3 bases of the junction unmatched. The germline V gene has CDR1 MNHNS and CDR2 SASEGT. The CDR3 coding sequence is TGTGCCAGCAACAGGGGGCAAGCCTACGAGCAGTACTTC. This gives the protein CASNRGQAYEQYF.

On this clonotype itself: Since a much larger clone is just one base distant, this may be a read error. J is TRBJ2-7 and V is TRBV6-5, with 10 bases matching TRBD1. The CDR3 is made up of 15 amino acids. From germline, CDR1 is MNHEY and CDR2 SVGAGI. The CDR3 spells CATSYSGTGEYEQYF. The DNA for the CDR3 is TGTGCCACCAGTTATTCCGGGACAGGGGAGTACGAGCAGTACTTC.

This clonotype was observed a few times. The chain carries TRBV4-3 and TRBJ2-5; the match to TRBD1 covers 8 bases. Trimming cost V 0 bases and J 5 bases; bases outside gene matches: 8. In germline, CDR1 is LGHNA, CDR2 YSLEER. The CDR3 covers 16 residues. For the CDR3, the DNA is TGCGCCAGCAGCCAAGAGAGGACAGGGTTGTGGGAGACCCAGTACTTC. Translating gives CASSQERTGLWETQYF.

At least ten counts were recorded for this clonotype. V is TRBV29-1 and J is TRBJ2-7, with 8 bases aligning to TRBD1. Germline V gene sequence: CDR1 SQVTM, CDR2 ANQGSEA. V dropped 1 base and J dropped 4; count of bases not matched to a gene: 3. The CDR3 length is 13 residues. In nucleotides, the CDR3 is TGCAGCGTTGAAGGGGGACAGGCTTACGAGCAGTACTTC. Amino acids: CSVEGGQAYEQYF.

The chain carries TRBV5-1 and TRBJ1-2; TRBD1 matches 7 bases. The CDR3 covers 15 residues. Germline trimming cut 3 bases from V and 4 bases from J; bases unmatched to any gene: 9. CDR1 and CDR2 from the germline V gene are SGHRS and YFSETQ. CDR3 residues: CASSSGTDPFYGYTF. In DNA form, the CDR3 reads TGCGCCAGCAGCTCAGGGACAGACCCTTTCTATGGCTACACCTTC.

The chain links TRBV27 to TRBJ1-6, with D tentatively TRBD1 (5 bases). V was pared by 2 bases and J by 10 bases, with 9 bases between. The CDR3 extends over 13 amino acids. Germline-derived CDR1 and CDR2 are MNHEY and SMNVEV (reference sequence). CDR3 protein: CASSLRQWSPLHF. DNA for the CDR3: TGTGCCAGCAGTTTACGACAGTGGTCACCCCTCCACTTT.

Points on this clonotype: A much larger clone sits a single nucleotide away, making a read error possible. The CDR3 loop is CASSQDAGNTEAFF. The CDR3 region has the DNA TGCGCCAGCAGCCAAGATGCGGGGAACACTGAAGCTTTCTTT. The chain couples TRBV4-3 to TRBJ1-1; D uncertain. Looked up from germline, CDR1 is LGHNA and CDR2 is YSLEER. The V end was cut by 0 bases, the J end by 1 base, with 6 bases between. CDR3 length: 14 amino acids.

This clonotype has just a few counts. The chain combines TRBV5-1 with TRBJ1-2; D unresolved. Germline assignment: CDR1 SGHRS and CDR2 YFSETQ. Between the trimmed V and J ends, which lost 4 bases and 4 bases, there was a span of 17 bases. The CDR3 covers 15 residues. CDR3 protein: CASSPSGPAIYGYTF. CDR3 nucleotides: TGCGCCAGCAGCCCGTCGGGTCCGGCGATCTATGGCTACACCTTC.

This clonotype was seen at least ten times. The rearrangement joins TRBV5-1 to TRBJ2-2; D is perhaps TRBD2 (5 bases). This CDR3 is 17 amino acids long. From germline, CDR1 is SGHRS and CDR2 YFSETQ. Trimming shortened V by 2 bases and J by 3 bases, and 17 bases separated the two germline ends. CDR3 nucleotide sequence: TGCGCCAGCAGCTTTGGGCTAGCCTACCTGGACACCGGGGAGCTGTTTTTT. It codes for CASSFGLAYLDTGELFF.